Below are 26 T cell receptor beta chains sequenced from a single sample in a study of graft-versus-host responses after intestinal transplantation. TCRdb's copy holds only in-frame clones and misses some; the assay was immunoSEQ multiplex PCR. The table lists some 77,000 clones, 92% of them singletons, with roughly 0.64% in the top ten. Sequencing used PBMCs, obtained 98 days after intestinal transplantation. The receptors originated from a human patient who received an intestinal transplant, so some T cells may come from the graft donor.

This clone appeared once. CDR3 DNA sequence: TGTGCCAGCAGCTTAGAGGTGGTGGTAGCCAAAAACATTCAGTACTTC. Amino acid sequence: CASSLEVVVAKNIQYF. The V gene is TRBV11-2, the J gene TRBJ2-4; D is undetermined. The V and J ends lost 0 bases and 0 bases respectively, with 9 bases between them. Looked up from germline, CDR1 is SGHAT and CDR2 is FQNNGV. The CDR3 is made up of 16 amino acids. Looking up the rest from reference TRBV11-2 and TRBJ2-4 gives the full variable domain: EAGVAQSPRYKIIEKRQSVAFWCNPISGHATLYWYQQILGQGPKLLIQFQNNGVVDDSQLPKDRFSAERLKGVDSTLKIQPAKLEDSAVYLCASSLEVVVAKNIQYFGAGTRLSVL.

V gene TRBV4-1 combines with J gene TRBJ1-4; no clear D gene. Germline loops: CDR1 MGHRA, CDR2 YSYEKL. This CDR3 has 12 amino acids. Trimming stripped 0 bases from V and 8 bases from J, with 4 bases between. In nucleotides, the CDR3 is TGCGCCAGCAGCCAAGATGACGAAAAACTGTTTTTT. Protein: CASSQDDEKLFF.

This chain joins TRBV23-1 and TRBJ2-6; perhaps D is TRBD1 or TRBD2 (6 bases each). TRBV23-1 is labeled an ORF, and its function is uncertain. The V end was cut by 7 bases, the J end by 0 bases, with 22 bases between. This CDR3 comprises 19 residues. The CDR3 nucleotides read TGCGCCAGCACCCAAGAGGGGGGCAGGTCCCGCTCTGGGGCCAACGTCCTGACTTTC. Protein sequence: CASTQEGGRSRSGANVLTF.

The rearrangement links TRBV10-3 to TRBJ2-5, with D tentatively TRBD2 (5 bases). V lost 5 bases and J lost 5, with 12 bases in between. CDR3 length equals 13 residues. From germline, CDR1 is ENHRY and CDR2 SYGVKD. This CDR3 reads CAISYGPGETQYF. For the CDR3, the DNA is TGTGCCATCAGTTACGGCCCGGGGGAGACCCAGTACTTC.

J is TRBJ2-4 and V is TRBV2; 16 positions match TRBD2. Germline lookup yields CDR1 SNHLY and CDR2 FYNNEI. The CDR3 sequence is 19 residues long. With 6 bases clipped from V and 6 bases from J, the junction kept 14 bases outside the gene matches. As DNA, the CDR3 is TGTGCCAGCAGCTTACTCACGGGACTAGCGGGGGGGCCGCGAAACATTCAGTACTTC. It is translated as CASSLLTGLAGGPRNIQYF.

CDR3: CASSPGGTPAYEQYF. The CDR3 region has the DNA TGTGCCAGCAGCCCGGGCGGGACTCCGGCCTACGAGCAGTACTTC. The J gene is TRBJ2-7, the V gene TRBV5-6; perhaps TRBD2 as D (6 bases). Trimming removed 4 bases from V and 2 bases from J, with 16 bases in between. This CDR3 is 15 amino acids long. The germline CDR1 and CDR2 sequences are SGHDT and YYEEEE. The full variable domain, completed using reference TRBV5-6 and TRBJ2-7, is DAGVTQSPTHLIKTRGQQVTLRCSPKSGHDTVSWYQQALGQGPQFIFQYYEEEERQRGNFPDRFSGHQFPNYSSELNVNALLLGDSALYLCASSPGGTPAYEQYFGPGTRLTVT.

This sequence joins TRBV19 and TRBJ2-7, with 7 nucleotides matching TRBD1. With V trimmed by 4 bases and J by 0 bases, 6 bases remained unmatched. The CDR3 spans 15 residues. CDR1 and CDR2 (germline): LNHDA, SQIVND (reference sequence). The CDR3 sequence is CASSTRGTYSYEQYF. The CDR3 bases are TGTGCCAGTAGTACCAGGGGGACATACTCCTACGAGCAGTACTTC.

The chain employs TRBV6-5 and TRBJ1-5; weak D call: TRBD1 (6 bases). V was trimmed by 4 bases and J by 5 bases, leaving 9 bases between them. The germline gives CDR1 MNHEY, CDR2 SVGAGI. The CDR3 length is 13 residues. The CDR3 here is CASSWGADQPQHF. The CDR3, as DNA: TGTGCCAGCAGTTGGGGGGCGGATCAGCCCCAGCATTTT.

The chain links TRBV15 to TRBJ2-5; D may be TRBD1 or TRBD2 (5 bases each). Germline CDR1 reads LNHNV; CDR2 reads YYDKDF (reference sequence). Trimming removed 4 bases from V and 4 bases from J, with 13 bases in between. This CDR3 is built from 14 residues. CDR3 nucleotide sequence: TGTGCCACCAGCACGGGGCCGGGATCAGAGACCCAGTACTTC. This encodes CATSTGPGSETQYF.

The rearrangement joins TRBV28 to TRBJ1-5, with 10 nucleotides matching TRBD1. Losses at the gene ends were 5 bases for V and 4 bases for J; bases not matched to a gene: 8. Germline assignment: CDR1 MDHEN and CDR2 SYDVKM. The CDR3 length is 16 residues. The CDR3 sequence is CASSPPDRGRNQPQHF. The DNA of the CDR3 is TGTGCCAGCAGTCCTCCCGACAGGGGGCGAAATCAGCCCCAGCATTTT.

V and J are TRBV19 and TRBJ2-1; a weak D match, TRBD1 (5 bases). CDR1 LNHDA and CDR2 SQIVND come from the germline V gene (reference sequence). The CDR3 has 14 residues. Trimming cost V 5 bases and J 0 bases, with 8 bases left between them. The CDR3 DNA reads as TGTGCCAGTAGTGGTCAGGGCTCCTACAATGAGCAGTTCTTC. It is translated as CASSGQGSYNEQFF.

V gene TRBV4-1 combines with J gene TRBJ1-1; the D gene is possibly TRBD1 (5 bases). The CDR3 totals 15 residues. The germline gives CDR1 MGHRA, CDR2 YSYEKL. V gave up 3 bases and J gave up 0 bases, with 11 bases separating them. The DNA for the CDR3 is TGCGCCAGCAGCCAGGGGGAGGCGTTGAACACTGAAGCTTTCTTT. This translates into CASSQGEALNTEAFF.

This clone was detected a few times. The V call is TRBV27, the J call TRBJ2-7; the D is unclear. Germline CDR1 MNHEY, CDR2 SMNVEV (reference sequence). The CDR3 contains 12 residues. Trimming removed 3 bases at V and 0 bases at J, with 3 bases between. The CDR3 is CASSFSSYEQYF. The CDR3 DNA sequence: TGTGCCAGCAGTTTTAGCTCCTACGAGCAGTACTTC.

This chain joins TRBV19 and TRBJ1-2; D is unresolved. The length of the CDR3 is 12 residues. Deletions cut 7 bases from V and 4 bases from J, with 10 bases between. The germline CDR1 and CDR2 sequences are LNHDA and SQIVND (reference sequence). In DNA, the CDR3 is TGTGCCAGTATGCGGGGAAGCTATGGCTACACCTTC. Protein sequence: CASMRGSYGYTF.

The rearrangement joins TRBV6-1 to TRBJ2-7, with 8 positions matching TRBD1. The V and J ends lost 5 bases and 6 bases, in that order; junction bases with no gene match: 6. CDR3 size: 13 residues. Germline V gene sequence: CDR1 MNHNS, CDR2 SASEGT. The CDR3 reads CASSSTGEGEQYF. CDR3 in DNA: TGTGCCAGCAGTTCGACAGGGGAAGGCGAGCAGTACTTC.

This clone was detected a few times. The chain combines TRBV7-2 with TRBJ1-2; 7 bases align to TRBD1. Germline CDR1 SGHTA, CDR2 FQGNSA. Trimming at V came to 5 bases and at J to 8 bases, leaving 2 bases not matched to a gene. CDR3 length: 11 residues. The CDR3 DNA sequence: TGTGCCAGCAGCAGCAGGGGGGGCTACACCTTC. Protein: CASSSRGGYTF.

The J gene is TRBJ2-3, the V gene TRBV15; possible D gene TRBD2, 6 bases. The CDR3 spans 13 residues. The V end lost 6 bases, the J end lost 2 bases, and 9 bases lay between the germline ends. Per germline, CDR1 LNHNV and CDR2 YYDKDF (reference sequence). CDR3 in amino acids: CATSSGVTDTQYF. In nucleotides, the CDR3 is TGTGCCACCAGTTCGGGAGTCACAGATACGCAGTATTTT.

This clone was observed a single time. The V gene is TRBV7-3, the J gene TRBJ1-3; D remains unclear. The CDR3 is 16 amino acids. Germline-derived CDR1 and CDR2 are SGHTA and FQGTGA. The V and J ends lost 2 bases and 1 base respectively, with 12 bases between them. CDR3 protein: CASSLVNSNSGNTIYF. CDR3 nucleotides: TGTGCCAGCAGCTTAGTCAACAGCAATTCTGGAAACACCATATATTTT.

The V and J genes are TRBV14 and TRBJ2-4; D is ambiguous. CDR3 size: 12 residues. Trimming cost V 0 bases and J 15 bases, with 12 bases left between them. The germline V gene encodes CDR1 SGHDN and CDR2 FVKESK. The CDR3 coding sequence is TGTGCCAGCAGCCAAGATGCGTGGGCCCGGTACTTC. This encodes CASSQDAWARYF.

This clone was counted a single time. This chain uses TRBV28 with TRBJ1-1; 10 bases map to TRBD1. With 2 bases clipped from V and 1 base from J, the junction kept 13 bases outside the gene matches. The CDR3 has 19 residues. The germline gives CDR1 MDHEN, CDR2 SYDVKM. This CDR3 reads CASSLIFIFGTGANTEAFF. The CDR3 bases are TGTGCCAGCAGTTTAATATTTATTTTCGGGACAGGGGCGAACACTGAAGCTTTCTTT.

This clone was recorded once. For the CDR3, the DNA is TGTGCCAGCAGCTTTTTCGGGGGGAGAGAGACCCAGTACTTC. Amino acids: CASSFFGGRETQYF. The chain joins TRBV5-4 to TRBJ2-5; 7 nucleotides align to TRBD2. The CDR3 spans 14 residues. V was pared by 2 bases and J by 4 bases, with 5 bases of the junction left unmatched. Germline V CDR1 and CDR2: SGHNT, YYREEE (reference sequence).

The genes are TRBV7-9 and TRBJ1-6, with TRBD1 matching over 8 bases. The CDR3 has 17 residues. Germline assignment: CDR1 SEHNR and CDR2 FQNEAQ (reference sequence). With 2 bases clipped from V and 5 bases from J, the junction kept 8 bases outside the gene matches. The CDR3 sequence is CASSLSSHRGDNSPLHF. CDR3 nucleotide sequence: TGTGCCAGCAGCTTATCGTCTCACAGGGGGGATAATTCACCCCTCCACTTT.

Notes on this clone: Its ends do not fully match the called genes, so a read error is possible. The chain has TRBV6-5 and TRBJ1-2; 7 nucleotides match TRBD1. Germline-derived CDR1 and CDR2 are MNHEY and SVGAGI. The CDR3 is 13 residues long. CDR3 nucleotide sequence: TGTGCCAGCAGCCTGGGACAGTCCTATGGCTACACCTTT. Translated, it gives CASSLGQSYGYTF.

The chain carries TRBV28 and TRBJ2-1, with D unclear. Trimming stripped 8 bases from V and 4 bases from J, with 3 bases between. Germline lookup yields CDR1 MDHEN and CDR2 SYDVKM. This CDR3 comprises 10 residues. As DNA, the CDR3 is TGTGCCAGCGGATACAATGAGCAGTTCTTC. This encodes CASGYNEQFF.

A single count supports this clone. The chain joins TRBV7-6 to TRBJ2-7; a weak D match, TRBD1 (6 bases). Per the germline V gene, CDR1 is SGHVS and CDR2 is FNYEAQ. This CDR3 has 17 amino acids. V dropped 0 bases and J dropped 0 bases, with 15 bases sitting between them. The CDR3 region has the DNA TGTGCCAGCAGCTTAGCCTTGCCAGGGACACCCTCCTACGAGCAGTACTTC. Protein product: CASSLALPGTPSYEQYF.

The CDR3 loop is CASSVTGASGYEQYF. The CDR3 DNA reads as TGTGCCAGCAGTGTGACCGGGGCTAGCGGGTACGAGCAGTACTTC. The rearrangement joins TRBV2 to TRBJ2-7; 8 bases line up with TRBD2. The CDR3 consists of 15 residues. Trimming took 4 bases from V and 4 from J; bases not matched to a gene: 9. CDR1 is SNHLY, CDR2 FYNNEI, per germline. The variable domain in full, completed from reference TRBV2 and TRBJ2-7, reads EPEVTQTPSHQVTQMGQEVILRCVPISNHLYFYWYRQILGQKVEFLVSFYNNEISEKSEIFDDQFSVERPDGSNFTLKIRSTKLEDSAMYFCASSVTGASGYEQYFGPGTRLTVT.